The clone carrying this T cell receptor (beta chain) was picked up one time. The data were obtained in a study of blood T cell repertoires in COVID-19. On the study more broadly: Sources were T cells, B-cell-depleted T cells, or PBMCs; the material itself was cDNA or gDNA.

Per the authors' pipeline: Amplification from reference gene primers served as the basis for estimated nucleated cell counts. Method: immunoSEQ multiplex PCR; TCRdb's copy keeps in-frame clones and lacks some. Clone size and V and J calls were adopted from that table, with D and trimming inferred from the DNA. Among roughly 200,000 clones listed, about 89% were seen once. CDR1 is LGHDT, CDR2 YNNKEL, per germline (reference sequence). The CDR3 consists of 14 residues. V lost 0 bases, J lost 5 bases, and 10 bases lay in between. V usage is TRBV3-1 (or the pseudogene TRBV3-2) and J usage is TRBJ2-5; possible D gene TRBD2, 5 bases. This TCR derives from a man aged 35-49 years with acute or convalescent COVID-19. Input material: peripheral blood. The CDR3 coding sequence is TGTGCCAGCAGCCAAGAAGAGGGTTGGGAGACCCAGTACTTC. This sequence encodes CASSQEEGWETQYF.